The 11 T cell receptor beta chains reported below all come from one sample, sequenced in a study of cytomegalovirus exposure and HLA in healthy donors. Using immunoSEQ multiplex PCR, the repertoire was profiled, and TCRdb retains in-frame clones only, with some absent. The sample gives approximately 120,000 clones, 80% to 90% of which show up once; approximately 1% is in the top ten. Sequenced sample: PBMCs. These receptors originate from a woman under 30 in good health and CMV-seronegative.

J is TRBJ2-7 and V is TRBV11-2; 7 positions match TRBD2. Losses at the gene ends were 5 bases for V and 1 base for J; bases not matched to a gene: 11. CDR1 and CDR2 from the germline V gene are SGHAT and FQNNGV. The CDR3 consists of 16 residues. In nucleotides, the CDR3 is TGTGCCAGCAGCCCCATCAAGCGGGATAGATCCTACGAGCAGTACTTC. Translated: CASSPIKRDRSYEQYF.

This chain links TRBV27 with TRBJ2-7; D is ambiguous. V lost 8 bases and J 2 bases, leaving 13 bases between the germline ends. CDR1 and CDR2 from the germline V gene are MNHEY and SMNVEV (reference sequence). There are 13 residues in the CDR3. CDR3 sequence reads: CASASGPAYEQYV. CDR3 bases: TGTGCCAGCGCCTCGGGTCCCGCCTACGAGCAGTACGTC.

This chain connects TRBV11-2 to TRBJ1-5; a possible D gene is TRBD1 (5 bases). The germline V and J ends were trimmed by 5 bases and 0 bases, with 11 bases remaining between them. The CDR3 runs to 15 residues. Germline CDR1 SGHAT, CDR2 FQNNGV. In DNA form, the CDR3 reads TGTGCCAGCAGCGCGGGACTTTATAGCAATCAGCCCCAGCATTTT. As protein: CASSAGLYSNQPQHF. Full variable domain (remainder filled in from reference TRBV11-2 and TRBJ1-5): EAGVAQSPRYKIIEKRQSVAFWCNPISGHATLYWYQQILGQGPKLLIQFQNNGVVDDSQLPKDRFSAERLKGVDSTLKIQPAKLEDSAVYLCASSAGLYSNQPQHFGDGTRLSIL.

The CDR3 nucleotides read TGTGCCAGCAGCTTGGCCTTGCGTCCTTACGAGCAGTACTTC. Translated: CASSLALRPYEQYF. The chain links TRBV5-6 to TRBJ2-7; no definite D call. The CDR3 covers 14 residues. Germline V CDR1 and CDR2: SGHDT, YYEEEE. The V end lost 0 bases, the J end lost 4 bases, and 11 bases lay between the germline ends. The variable domain in full, completed from reference TRBV5-6 and TRBJ2-7, reads DAGVTQSPTHLIKTRGQQVTLRCSPKSGHDTVSWYQQALGQGPQFIFQYYEEEERQRGNFPDRFSGHQFPNYSSELNVNALLLGDSALYLCASSLALRPYEQYFGPGTRLTVT.

V gene TRBV4-2 combines with J gene TRBJ2-3; D unresolved. The CDR3 consists of 14 residues. Germline CDR1 and CDR2: LGHNA and YNFKEQ. With 1 base removed from V and 2 bases from J, the gap between germline ends came to 7 bases. CDR3 residues: CASSQGLLTDTQYF. DNA for the CDR3: TGTGCCAGCAGCCAAGGGCTTCTCACAGATACGCAGTATTTT.

The chain joins TRBV4-3 to TRBJ2-1; D may be TRBD1 (5 bases). Trimming took off 0 bases at V and 4 bases at J, with 13 bases between the two ends. This CDR3 contains 16 residues. Germline V gives CDR1 LGHNA, CDR2 YSLEER. CDR3 DNA sequence: TGCGCCAGCAGCCAAGAAATCCAGGGTCAGTACAATGAGCAGTTCTTC. Translating it yields CASSQEIQGQYNEQFF.

The chain recombines TRBV7-2 with TRBJ2-6, with a tentative D call TRBD2 (5 bases). V was cut by 5 bases and J by 4 bases, with 18 bases left in between. The CDR3 runs 17 residues. CDR1 SGHTA and CDR2 FQGNSA come from the germline V gene. The CDR3: CASSPPGLARGANVLTF. The CDR3 DNA sequence: TGTGCCAGCAGCCCTCCCGGGTTAGCGAGGGGGGCCAACGTCCTGACTTTC.

The CDR3 loop reads CASSNRQGGQPQHF. The DNA for the CDR3 is TGTGCCAGCAGTAATCGACAGGGCGGTCAGCCCCAGCATTTT. This chain uses TRBV6-5 with TRBJ1-5, with 7 positions matching TRBD1. V lost 5 bases and J lost 6; bases outside the gene matches: 7. Germline loops: CDR1 MNHEY, CDR2 SVGAGI. CDR3 size: 14 residues.

The J gene is TRBJ2-1, the V gene TRBV2; no reliable D call. Per the germline V gene, CDR1 is SNHLY and CDR2 is FYNNEI. The CDR3 extends over 15 amino acids. The V gene lost 6 bases and the J gene lost 5 bases, with 17 bases spanning the gap. This CDR3 is CASRASTMNDNEQFF. The CDR3 coding sequence is TGTGCCAGCAGGGCATCGACAATGAACGACAATGAGCAGTTCTTC.

This rearrangement joins TRBV28 to TRBJ2-1; D might be TRBD2 (9 bases). The CDR3 length is 18 residues. V lost 4 bases and J 6 bases, leaving 25 bases between the germline ends. The V gene's germline CDR1 is MDHEN and CDR2 SYDVKM. The CDR3 DNA is TGTGCCAGCAGTTCTACAGGACAGGGACTAGCAGCTCGCAATGAGCAGTTCTTC. Translating it yields CASSSTGQGLAARNEQFF. Filled out from reference TRBV28 and TRBJ2-1, the complete variable domain reads DVKVTQSSRYLVKRTGEKVFLECVQDMDHENMFWYRQDPGLGLRLIYFSYDVKMKEKGDIPEGYSVSREKKERFSLILESASTNQTSMYLCASSSTGQGLAARNEQFFGPGTRLTVL.

This clone was picked up one time. The chain combines TRBV18 with TRBJ2-1; 8 nucleotides agree with TRBD1. CDR3 length equals 14 residues. The V and J ends lost 6 bases and 6 bases, in that order; junction bases with no gene match: 7. CDR1 and CDR2 (germline): KGHSH, LQKENI. In DNA form, the CDR3 reads TGTGCCAGCTCGCCGGACAGGGTGCTCAATGAGCAGTTCTTC. It specifies CASSPDRVLNEQFF.